This T cell receptor beta chain was identified during a study of blood T cell repertoires in COVID-19. Trimming took off 0 bases at V and 6 bases at J, with 6 bases between the two ends. The germline CDR1 and CDR2 sequences are LGHDT and YNNKEL (reference sequence). The CDR3 covers 13 residues. Source study methods: Reference gene primer amplification gave nucleated cell count estimates. The protocol was immunoSEQ multiplex PCR, while the TCRdb copy is restricted to in-frame clones and leaves out a portion. D and trimming come from the DNA, and the V and J calls and clone size come from that table. The table has some 100,000 clones, about 80% seen once.

The chain uses TRBV3-1 (or the pseudogene TRBV3-2) and TRBJ2-1; D gene unclear. The clonotype comes from an older woman with acute or convalescent COVID-19. Sequenced: peripheral blood. For the CDR3, the DNA is TGTGCCAGCAGCCAAGACCCCCGCAATGAGCAGTTCTTC. It codes for CASSQDPRNEQFF.